This is a list of T cell receptor beta chains from one sample in a study of cytomegalovirus exposure and HLA in healthy donors. Sequencing was performed with immunoSEQ multiplex PCR; in TCRdb, only in-frame clones are kept and a portion is missing. This table has about 260,000 clones, around two thirds appearing once. Sequencing was carried out using PBMCs. All receptors derive from a female donor in good health and CMV-seronegative. Each CDR3 is given with its conserved first and last residue. A D gene is named only where the DNA matches it firmly. Part of the rows lack a size; the others show once, few, many or a class for expanded clones.

. TRBJ2-7 TRBV6-5 . TGTGCCAGCAGTTCCAGGACTGCTCCACCCTACGAGCAGTACTTC CASSSRTAPPYEQYF
TRBD1 TRBJ1-1 TRBV9 few TGTGCCAGCAGCGTTAGCTCGACAGGGGTGAACACTGAAGCTTTCTTT CASSVSSTGVNTEAFF
TRBD1 TRBJ2-7 TRBV6-1 . TGTGCCAGCAGTGAGGGACAGGGGTTTTACGAGCAGTACTTC CASSEGQGFYEQYF
TRBD1 TRBJ1-4 TRBV28 . TGTGCCAGCTTCGACAGGGGTGGTGAAAAACTGTTTTTT CASFDRGGEKLFF
TRBD2 TRBJ2-1 TRBV11-3 . TGTGCCAGCAGCCCGGGACTAGCGGGAGTGTACAATGAGCAGTTCTTC CASSPGLAGVYNEQFF
TRBD2 TRBJ2-5 TRBV29-1 . TGCAGCGTTACCGCTAGCGGGAGTGGAGAGACCCAGTACTTC CSVTASGSGETQYF
. TRBJ1-5 TRBV4-2 . TGTGCCAGCAGCCAAGGGGCAGACTATAGCAATCAGCCCCAGCATTTT CASSQGADYSNQPQHF
TRBD1 TRBJ2-1 TRBV5-1 few TGCGCCAGCAGCTTGGCCGGGACAGGGGGAGACAATGAGCAGTTCTTC CASSLAGTGGDNEQFF
. TRBJ1-4 TRBV21-1 . TGTGCCAGCAGCTCTTGGGACAGCCTTGAAAAACTGTTTTTT CASSSWDSLEKLFF
. TRBJ2-1 TRBV6-1 . TGTGCCAGCAGTGAAGTGGGACTCCTGGGCGGTGAGCAGTTCTTC CASSEVGLLGGEQFF
TRBD2 TRBJ2-1 TRBV15 . TGTGCCACCAGCCATAGCGGGAGCTCCTACAATGAGCAGTTCTTC CATSHSGSSYNEQFF
. TRBJ2-5 TRBV5-6 . TGTGCCAGCAGCTTCGGGAACGTGGAGCAGTACTTC CASSFGNVEQYF
. TRBJ2-5 TRBV6-1 . TGTGCCAGCAGTGGAGGGGAGACCCAGTACTTC CASSGGETQYF
TRBD1 TRBJ2-5 TRBV28 . TGTGCCAGCAGTTTTTTTGGGACAGGGAGTCAGGAGACCCAGTACTTC CASSFFGTGSQETQYF
TRBD2 TRBJ2-1 TRBV4-1 . TGCGCCAGCAGCCAAGTGGGGACTAGCGGGACCAATGAGCAGTTCTTC CASSQVGTSGTNEQFF
. TRBJ2-3 TRBV7-7 . TGTGCCAGCAGCGGAGAGGGAAGTACGCAGTATTTT CASSGEGSTQYF
TRBD1 TRBJ2-7 TRBV2 once TGTGCCAGCACCTGGACAGGGGAAGGCGAGCAGTACTTC CASTWTGEGEQYF
. TRBJ1-1 TRBV14 . TGTGCCAGCAGCCCCAACAACCACACAGGGTTTGAAGCTTTCTTT CASSPNNHTGFEAFF
. TRBJ2-3 TRBV6-1 . TGTGCCAGCCCCGTCCCAGGGACAGATACGCAGTATTTT CASPVPGTDTQYF
. TRBJ2-7 TRBV7-9 . TGTGCCAGCAGCCCACAGGGCGGCGAGCAGTACTTC CASSPQGGEQYF
TRBD2 TRBJ2-1 TRBV19 few TGTGCCCACGTCCCCCCTACTAGCGGAACTTGCTCCTACAATGAGCAGTTCTTC CAHVPPTSGTCSYNEQFF
. TRBJ2-2 TRBV14 few TGTGCCAGCAGAGCATACAACACCGGGGAGCTGTTTTTT CASRAYNTGELFF
TRBD2 TRBJ2-2 TRBV2 . TGTGCCAGCACCGCGCGGGAGGTCGGGGAGCTGTTTTTT CASTAREVGELFF
TRBD2 TRBJ2-1 TRBV7-6 . TGTGCCAGCAGCTTAGAGCGGGAACCAGGGGAGCAGTTCTTC CASSLEREPGEQFF